The next 18 T cell receptor beta chains were all read from a single sample in a study of blood T cell repertoires in COVID-19. TCRdb's copy holds only in-frame clones and misses some; the assay was immunoSEQ multiplex PCR. The sample shows tens of thousands of clones, roughly 90% of them seen only once. The sequenced material came from peripheral blood. These receptor sequences come from a human donor in a cohort sampled during active COVID-19.

The rearrangement links TRBV2 to TRBJ2-5, with a weak D call TRBD2 (5 bases). CDR3 length equals 11 residues. CDR1 and CDR2 from the germline V gene are SNHLY and FYNNEI. V lost 6 bases and J lost 4, with 6 bases in between. Here the CDR3 DNA reads TGTGCCAGCAGCGGACTAGAGACCCAGTACTTC. Translated, it gives CASSGLETQYF.

A remark on this clone: At one boundary the junction diverges from the germline segment, which might be a read error. The chain employs TRBV9 and TRBJ1-2, with 7 bases matching TRBD1. The CDR3 extends over 14 amino acids. Germline CDR1 is SGDLS and CDR2 is YYNGEE. In nucleotides, the CDR3 is TGTGCCAGCAGCGTATCCAATAGGCCGGGACAGCGATTCTTC. Amino acids: CASSVSNRPGQRFF.

The chain joins TRBV27 to TRBJ1-4; D may be TRBD1 (5 bases). V lost 7 bases and J lost 7, with 22 bases in between. Germline CDR1 and CDR2: MNHEY and SMNVEV (reference sequence). This CDR3 is 16 amino acids long. The CDR3, as DNA: TGTGCCAGCAACCTCCGGGGCGGGGCCGGGCCTGAAAAACTGTTTTTT. Encoded protein: CASNLRGGAGPEKLFF.

The V call is TRBV3-1 (or the pseudogene TRBV3-2), the J call TRBJ2-5; D is possibly TRBD1 (6 bases). V lost 0 bases to trimming and J lost 5 bases, with 10 bases between them. Germline V gene data show CDR1 as LGHDT and CDR2 as YNNKEL (reference sequence). The CDR3 spans 14 residues. CDR3 sequence reads: CASSQDGRGETQYF. CDR3 in DNA: TGTGCCAGCAGCCAAGACGGCAGGGGCGAGACCCAGTACTTC.

This clone has a single count. The chain is built from TRBV5-6 and TRBJ1-5, with TRBD1 matching 9 bases. This CDR3 has 16 residues. Germline V gives CDR1 SGHDT, CDR2 YYEEEE. Trimming cost V 2 bases and J 5 bases; bases outside gene matches: 8. The CDR3 loop reads CASSFGTGREDQPQHF. The DNA for the CDR3 is TGTGCCAGCAGCTTTGGGACAGGGAGAGAGGATCAGCCCCAGCATTTT.

In its sample, this clone was seen a few times. This sequence joins TRBV3-1 (or the pseudogene TRBV3-2) and TRBJ2-7; possible D gene TRBD1, 6 bases. CDR1 LGHDT and CDR2 YNNKEL come from the germline V gene (reference sequence). The V gene lost 1 base and the J gene lost 0 bases, with 13 bases spanning the gap. There are 16 residues in the CDR3. This CDR3 is CASSQVNQGSSYEQYF. The CDR3 DNA reads as TGTGCCAGCAGCCAAGTTAATCAGGGGAGCTCCTACGAGCAGTACTTC.

The chain recombines TRBV10-1 with TRBJ2-2; 8 bases match TRBD1. CDR1 and CDR2 from the germline V gene are WNHNN and SYGVQD (reference sequence). J gave up 4 bases and V 7 bases, and 11 bases lay outside the gene matches. CDR3 length: 16 amino acids. DNA of the CDR3: TGCGCCAGCATAAAAGGCGACAGGGGAGGCACCGGGGAGCTGTTTTTT. It codes for CASIKGDRGGTGELFF.

The chain couples TRBV18 to TRBJ1-3; no clear D gene. The germline V and J ends were trimmed by 3 bases and 0 bases, with 9 bases remaining between them. Germline V lookup: CDR1 KGHSH, CDR2 LQKENI. CDR3 length: 15 residues. The chain's CDR3 is CASSPMGASGNTIYF. CDR3 sequence (DNA): TGTGCCAGCTCACCGATGGGAGCCTCTGGAAACACCATATATTTT.

The chain joins TRBV5-1 to TRBJ2-1, with a tentative D call TRBD2 (6 bases). Trimming took 6 bases from V and 2 from J, leaving 12 bases between them. CDR1 is SGHRS, CDR2 YFSETQ, per germline. This CDR3 contains 14 residues. CDR3 coding DNA: TGCGCCAGCACCACTGGGGGGACCTACAATGAGCAGTTCTTC. This sequence encodes CASTTGGTYNEQFF.

The rearrangement links TRBV6-1 to TRBJ2-2; TRBD2 agrees at 12 bases. Germline loops: CDR1 MNHNS, CDR2 SASEGT. The J segment lost 7 bases and the V segment lost 1 base, leaving 16 bases of the junction unmatched. The CDR3 contains 20 residues. CDR3 loop: CASSEEAVGLAGSRFGELFF. The CDR3 nucleotides read TGTGCCAGCAGTGAAGAGGCTGTTGGACTAGCGGGGTCGAGGTTCGGGGAGCTGTTTTTT.

The V gene is TRBV19, the J gene TRBJ2-1; 12 nucleotides align to TRBD2. The CDR3 loop spans 17 amino acids. V lost 2 bases and J lost 0; bases outside the gene matches: 2. Germline CDR1 and CDR2: LNHDA and SQIVND (reference sequence). The CDR3 DNA reads TGTGCCAGTAGTATACTAGCGGGAGGGCGCTCCTACAATGAGCAGTTCTTC. As protein: CASSILAGGRSYNEQFF.

A single count supports this clone. This sequence joins TRBV2 and TRBJ2-1; D possibly corresponds to TRBD1 (6 bases). V was trimmed by 5 bases and J by 6 bases, leaving 11 bases between them. In germline, CDR1 is SNHLY, CDR2 FYNNEI. There are 13 residues in the CDR3. CDR3 in amino acids: CASSTNRVNEQFF. As DNA, the CDR3 is TGTGCCAGCAGTACTAACAGGGTCAATGAGCAGTTCTTC.

The chain uses TRBV2 and TRBJ2-7; 11 nucleotides align to TRBD2. The CDR3 is 14 amino acids. V lost 6 bases to trimming and J lost 4 bases; unmatched junction nucleotides: 5. CDR1 and CDR2 (germline): SNHLY, FYNNEI. CDR3 in DNA: TGTGCCAGCAGAACTACTAGCGGGAGTTACGAGCAGTACTTC. Translating it yields CASRTTSGSYEQYF.

V gene TRBV7-3 combines with J gene TRBJ2-1; the match to TRBD1 covers 8 bases. The CDR3 is 13 residues long. The V segment lost 3 bases and the J segment 9 bases; nucleotides outside the gene matches: 4. CDR1 SGHTA and CDR2 FQGTGA come from the germline V gene. CDR3 bases: TGTGCCAGCAGCTTCCCAGGGGGCGGTGAGCAGTTCTTC. Amino acids: CASSFPGGGEQFF.

The chain joins TRBV5-5 to TRBJ2-1, with TRBD2 as a possible D gene (6 bases). The germline V gene has CDR1 SGHKS and CDR2 YYEKEE (reference sequence). Deletions cut 4 bases from V and 3 bases from J, with 8 bases between. CDR3 length equals 13 residues. The CDR3 loop reads CASSAAGYNEQFF. CDR3 bases: TGTGCCAGCAGCGCAGCGGGCTACAATGAGCAGTTCTTC. The whole variable domain, remainder taken from reference TRBV5-5 and TRBJ2-1, is DAGVTQSPTHLIKTRGQQVTLRCSPISGHKSVSWYQQVLGQGPQFIFQYYEKEERGRGNFPDRFSARQFPNYSSELNVNALLLGDSALYLCASSAAGYNEQFFGPGTRLTVL.

The chain uses TRBV11-2 and TRBJ2-3; TRBD2 matches at 11 bases. Germline CDR1 reads SGHAT; CDR2 reads FQNNGV. J was trimmed by 6 bases and V by 1 base; bases with no gene match: 6. This CDR3 comprises 16 residues. Here the CDR3 reads CASSLGLAGGLDTQYF. The CDR3 bases are TGTGCCAGCAGCTTAGGGTTAGCGGGGGGGCTTGATACGCAGTATTTT.

The gene calls are TRBV6-5 and TRBJ1-5; D unclear. Trimming took off 0 bases at V and 6 bases at J, with 9 bases between the two ends. The germline V gene encodes CDR1 MNHEY and CDR2 SVGAGI. The CDR3 sequence is 14 residues long. For the CDR3, the DNA is TGTGCCAGCAGTTACTCGACGGGTACTCAGCCCCAGCATTTT. Its translation: CASSYSTGTQPQHF.

This clone was counted once. This chain joins TRBV6-5 and TRBJ2-7, with D unclear. The V gene's germline CDR1 is MNHEY and CDR2 SVGAGI. Trimming removed 9 bases from V and 1 base from J, with 19 bases in between. This CDR3 region has 15 residues. CDR3 sequence (DNA): TGTGCCAGTGAGAGGATGGATACGCGGTCCTACGAGCAGTACTTC. Translated, it gives CASERMDTRSYEQYF.